This TCR beta chain was captured by sequencing in a study of T cell responses to AZD1222 COVID-19 vaccine. Findings and caveats of the study: Just six AZD1222 recipients were seropositive at baseline. Most donors were white British and more were female, and clonal diversity was possibly underestimated. Two AZD1222 doses significantly raised spike-specific TCR breadth and depth over controls. Per reports, nearly half of all spike-specific TCRs target regions that are unmutated in variants.

The repertoire was sequenced with immunoSEQ multiplex PCR; TCRdb's copy has only in-frame clones and lacks some. The data contain about 85,000 clones, 80% to 90% of them seen just once; the ten biggest clones take up roughly 15%. Comments on this clone: Its antigen is not identified.

Unmatched junction bases numbered 6, after V lost 1 base and J lost 2 bases. Germline assignment: CDR1 SGHDN and CDR2 FVKESK. This CDR3 has 16 amino acids. This rearrangement joins TRBV14 to TRBJ2-3, with 7 bases identical to TRBD2. The starting material was peripheral blood, obtained on day 0 of AZD1222 vaccination. This TCR was sampled from an adult in good health. The CDR3 bases are TGTGCCAGCAGCCAAGCCCTTAGCGGGCTCACAGATACGCAGTATTTT. This translates into CASSQALSGLTDTQYF.